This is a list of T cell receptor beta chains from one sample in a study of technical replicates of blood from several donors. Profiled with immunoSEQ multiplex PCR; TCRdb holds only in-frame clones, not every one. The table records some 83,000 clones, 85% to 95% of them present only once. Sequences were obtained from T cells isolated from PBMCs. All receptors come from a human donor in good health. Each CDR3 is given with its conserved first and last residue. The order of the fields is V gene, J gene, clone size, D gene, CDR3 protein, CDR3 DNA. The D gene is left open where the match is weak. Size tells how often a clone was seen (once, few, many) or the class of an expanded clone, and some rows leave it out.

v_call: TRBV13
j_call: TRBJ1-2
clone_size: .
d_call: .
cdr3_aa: CASSPTVTDYGYTF
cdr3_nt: TGTGCCAGCAGCCCGACAGTCACCGACTATGGCTACACCTTC

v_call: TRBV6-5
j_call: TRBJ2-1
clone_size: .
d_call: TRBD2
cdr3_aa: CASSSGTSGYNEQFF
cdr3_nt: TGTGCCAGCAGTTCCGGGACTAGCGGCTACAATGAGCAGTTCTTC

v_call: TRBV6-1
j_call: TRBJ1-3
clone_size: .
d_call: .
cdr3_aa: CASSDGGNGNTIYF
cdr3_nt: TGTGCCAGCAGTGATGGGGGGAATGGAAACACCATATATTTT

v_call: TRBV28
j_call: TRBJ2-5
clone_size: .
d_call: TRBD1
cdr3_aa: CASTETGGETQYF
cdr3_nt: TGTGCCAGCACCGAGACAGGGGGCGAGACCCAGTACTTC

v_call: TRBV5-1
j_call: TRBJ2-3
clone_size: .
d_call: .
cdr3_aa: CASSATGSTSTDTQYF
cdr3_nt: TGCGCCAGCAGCGCGACCGGGAGCACTAGCACAGATACGCAGTATTTT

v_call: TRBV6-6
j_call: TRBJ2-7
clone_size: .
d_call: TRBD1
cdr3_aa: CASSYAGQAYEQYF
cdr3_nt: TGTGCCAGCAGTTATGCGGGACAGGCCTACGAGCAGTACTTC

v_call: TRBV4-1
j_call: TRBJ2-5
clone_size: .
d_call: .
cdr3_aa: CASSLGSAETQYF
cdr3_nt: TGCGCCAGCAGCCTAGGGAGCGCGGAGACCCAGTACTTC

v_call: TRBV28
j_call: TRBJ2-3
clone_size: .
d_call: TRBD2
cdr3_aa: CASRSRLLAGDFKLWQYF
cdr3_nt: TGTGCCAGCAGATCACGCCTATTAGCGGGAGACTTCAAACTTTGGCAGTATTTT

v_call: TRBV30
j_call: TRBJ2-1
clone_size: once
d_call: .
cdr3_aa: CAWSGTGIEQFF
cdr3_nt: TGTGCCTGGAGTGGTACAGGGATTGAGCAGTTCTTC

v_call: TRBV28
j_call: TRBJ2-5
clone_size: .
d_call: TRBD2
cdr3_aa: CASSQAGGYETQYF
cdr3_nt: TGTGCCAGCAGTCAAGCGGGAGGCTATGAGACCCAGTACTTC

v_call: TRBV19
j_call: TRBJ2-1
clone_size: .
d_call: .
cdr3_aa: CASSIVRALYNEQFF
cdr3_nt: TGTGCCAGTAGTATAGTCAGGGCGTTGTACAATGAGCAGTTCTTC

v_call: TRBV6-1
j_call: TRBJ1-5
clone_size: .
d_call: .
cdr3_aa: CASSPTGLAQPQHF
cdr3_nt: TGTGCCAGCAGCCCAACAGGGTTAGCTCAGCCCCAGCATTTT

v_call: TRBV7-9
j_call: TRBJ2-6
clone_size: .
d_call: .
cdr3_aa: CASSLAGAGAASGANVLTF
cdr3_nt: TGTGCCAGCAGCTTAGCGGGGGCAGGGGCCGCCTCTGGGGCCAACGTCCTGACTTTC

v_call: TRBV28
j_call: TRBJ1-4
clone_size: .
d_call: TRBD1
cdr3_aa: CASSSTGVATNEKLFF
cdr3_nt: TGTGCCAGCAGCTCCACAGGGGTGGCAACTAATGAAAAACTGTTTTTT

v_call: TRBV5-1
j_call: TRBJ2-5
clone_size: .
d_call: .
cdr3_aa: CASSLGLEGETQYF
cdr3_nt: TGCGCCAGCAGCTTGGGACTGGAGGGGGAGACCCAGTACTTC

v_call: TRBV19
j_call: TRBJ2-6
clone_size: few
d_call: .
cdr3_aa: CASSGGSGANVLTF
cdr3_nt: TGTGCCAGTAGTGGCGGGTCTGGGGCCAACGTCCTGACTTTC

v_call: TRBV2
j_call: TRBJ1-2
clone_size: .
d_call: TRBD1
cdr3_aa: CASNPGQGQGGYTF
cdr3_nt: TGTGCCAGCAACCCGGGACAGGGCCAAGGTGGCTACACCTTC

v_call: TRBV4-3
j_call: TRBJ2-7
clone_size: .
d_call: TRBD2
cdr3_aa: CASSPGVAGGAYEQYF
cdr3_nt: TGCGCCAGCAGCCCGGGAGTAGCGGGAGGGGCCTACGAGCAGTACTTC

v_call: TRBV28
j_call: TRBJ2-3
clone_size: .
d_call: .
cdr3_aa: CASSFERSPDTQYF
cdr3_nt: TGTGCCAGCAGTTTTGAGCGATCGCCGGATACGCAGTATTTT

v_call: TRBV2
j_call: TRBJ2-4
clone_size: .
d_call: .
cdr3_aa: CASSERQLLAKNIQYF
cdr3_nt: TGTGCCAGCAGTGAAAGACAGTTGTTAGCCAAAAACATTCAGTACTTC

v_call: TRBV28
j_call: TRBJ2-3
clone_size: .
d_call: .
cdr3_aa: CASSLGGQTLTDTQYF
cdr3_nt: TGTGCCAGCAGTTTAGGTGGCCAGACTCTCACAGATACGCAGTATTTT

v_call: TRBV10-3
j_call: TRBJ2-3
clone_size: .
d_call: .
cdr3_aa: CAITTGDTDTQYF
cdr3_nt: TGTGCCATCACTACGGGAGATACAGATACGCAGTATTTT

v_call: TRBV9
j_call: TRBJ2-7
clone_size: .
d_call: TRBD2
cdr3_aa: CASSAIAGEGYEQYF
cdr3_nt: TGTGCCAGCAGCGCGATAGCGGGAGAAGGTTACGAGCAGTACTTC

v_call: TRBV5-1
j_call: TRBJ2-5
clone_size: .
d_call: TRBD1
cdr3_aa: CASSYRGSEETQYF
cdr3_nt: TGCGCCAGCAGCTACAGGGGGTCGGAGGAGACCCAGTACTTC

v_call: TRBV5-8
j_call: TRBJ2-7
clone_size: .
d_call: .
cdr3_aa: CASSLSPKVEQYF
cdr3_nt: TGTGCCAGCAGCCTGTCCCCTAAAGTAGAGCAGTACTTC

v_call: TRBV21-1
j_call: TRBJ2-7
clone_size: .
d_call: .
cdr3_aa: CASSKGGQGASEQYF
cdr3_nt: TGTGCCAGCAGCAAAGGTGGGCAGGGTGCGTCCGAGCAGTACTTC

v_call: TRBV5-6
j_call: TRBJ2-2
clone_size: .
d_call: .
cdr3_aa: CASSLFFGGLAGQAGELFF
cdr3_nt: TGTGCCAGCAGCTTGTTTTTCGGCGGGCTAGCGGGACAGGCCGGGGAGCTGTTTTTT

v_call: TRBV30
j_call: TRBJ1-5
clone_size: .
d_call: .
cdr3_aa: CAWNGRGHQPQHF
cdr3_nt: TGTGCCTGGAATGGAAGGGGTCATCAGCCCCAGCATTTT

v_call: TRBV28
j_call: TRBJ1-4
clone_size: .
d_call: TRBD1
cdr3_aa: CASSLSGTGGLAGKLFF
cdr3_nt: TGTGCCAGCAGTTTATCAGGGACAGGGGGCCTGGCGGGAAAACTGTTTTTT

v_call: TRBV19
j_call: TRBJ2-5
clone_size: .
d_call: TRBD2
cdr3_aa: CASSMAGVQETQYF
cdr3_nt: TGTGCCAGTAGTATGGCGGGAGTTCAGGAGACCCAGTACTTC

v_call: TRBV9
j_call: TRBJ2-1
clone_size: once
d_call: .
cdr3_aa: CASSFGSSYNEQFF
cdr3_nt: TGTGCCAGCAGCTTTGGTAGCTCCTACAATGAGCAGTTCTTC

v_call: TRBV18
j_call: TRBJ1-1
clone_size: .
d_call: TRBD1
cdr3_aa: CASSPTGVAFF
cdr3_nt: TGTGCCAGCTCACCGACAGGGGTGGCTTTCTTT

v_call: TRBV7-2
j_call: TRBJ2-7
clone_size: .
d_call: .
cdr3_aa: CASSLDGGQYF
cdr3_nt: TGTGCCAGCAGCTTAGACGGGGGGCAGTACTTC

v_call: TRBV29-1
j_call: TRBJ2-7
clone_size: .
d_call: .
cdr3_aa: CSVGVRPYEQYF
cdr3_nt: TGCAGCGTTGGTGTCAGGCCCTACGAGCAGTACTTC

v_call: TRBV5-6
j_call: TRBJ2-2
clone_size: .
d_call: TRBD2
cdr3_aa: CASSPTSGGAGELFF
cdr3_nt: TGTGCCAGCAGCCCGACTAGCGGGGGGGCCGGGGAGCTGTTTTTT

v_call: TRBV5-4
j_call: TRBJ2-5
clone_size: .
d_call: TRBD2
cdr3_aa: CASSFDGRAETQYF
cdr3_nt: TGTGCCAGCAGCTTCGACGGGAGGGCAGAGACCCAGTACTTC

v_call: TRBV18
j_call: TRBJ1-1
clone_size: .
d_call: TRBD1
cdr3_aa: CASSPTTGVMNTEAFF
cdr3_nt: TGTGCCAGCTCACCTACGACAGGGGTGATGAACACTGAAGCTTTCTTT

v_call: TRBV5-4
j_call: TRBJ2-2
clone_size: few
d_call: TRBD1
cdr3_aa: CASSLGQGSGELFF
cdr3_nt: TGTGCCAGCAGCCTGGGACAGGGGTCCGGGGAGCTGTTTTTT

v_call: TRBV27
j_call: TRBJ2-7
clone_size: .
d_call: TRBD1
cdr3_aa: CASSSGTGGYEQYF
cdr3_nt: TGTGCCAGCAGTTCCGGGACAGGGGGCTACGAGCAGTACTTC

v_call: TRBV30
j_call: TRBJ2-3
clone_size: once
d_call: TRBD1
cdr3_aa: CAWSWDRATDTQYF
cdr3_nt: TGTGCCTGGAGTTGGGACAGGGCCACAGATACGCAGTATTTT

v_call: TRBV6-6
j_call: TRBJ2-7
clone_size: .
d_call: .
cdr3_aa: CASRPRGFNEQYF
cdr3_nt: TGTGCCAGCAGACCCCGCGGATTTAACGAGCAGTACTTC

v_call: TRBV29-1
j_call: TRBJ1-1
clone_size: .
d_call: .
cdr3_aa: CSVAGGSTEAFF
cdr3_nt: TGCAGCGTTGCCGGGGGGAGCACTGAAGCTTTCTTT

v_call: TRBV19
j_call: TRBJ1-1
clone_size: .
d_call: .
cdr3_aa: CASSISRATEAFF
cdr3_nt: TGTGCCAGTAGTATTAGCAGGGCCACTGAAGCTTTCTTT

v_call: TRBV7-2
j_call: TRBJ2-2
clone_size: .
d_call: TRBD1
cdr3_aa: CASSLEGTGVTGELFF
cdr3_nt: TGTGCCAGCAGCTTAGAAGGGACAGGGGTTACCGGGGAGCTGTTTTTT

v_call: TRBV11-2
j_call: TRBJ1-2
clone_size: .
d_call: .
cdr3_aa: CASSLAPGDSFGYTF
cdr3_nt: TGTGCCAGCAGCTTAGCCCCGGGGGATTCGTTTGGCTACACCTTC

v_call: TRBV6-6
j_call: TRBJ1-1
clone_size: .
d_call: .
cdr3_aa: CASSYGGINTEAFF
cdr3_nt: TGTGCCAGCAGTTACGGAGGGATTAACACTGAAGCTTTCTTT